This T cell receptor beta chain was identified in a study of identical twins. Findings of the study overall: The study found that models underestimated out-of-frame TCR alpha sharing in monozygotic twins.

One entry per CDR3 protein results from TCRdb running MiXCR on the 5' RACE reads. This table has 450,000 to 650,000 distinct CDR3 sequences, 7.5% to 10% appearing once. Concerning this clonotype: Its antigen is unidentified.

These data were also filed under a second study, of yellow fever vaccine responses in identical twins.

The source material was PBMCs. The sequence came from a woman between 18 and 30 years old in good health.

In DNA, the CDR3 is TGTGCCACCAGTCAGGGAACCGTCACAGATACGCAGTATTTT. This codes for CATSQGTVTDTQYF. The rearrangement joins TRBV24-1 to TRBJ2-3, with D possibly matching TRBD1 (5 bases). There are 14 residues in the CDR3. With 6 bases removed from V and 2 bases from J, the gap between germline ends came to 11 bases. In germline, CDR1 is KGHDR, CDR2 SFDVKD.